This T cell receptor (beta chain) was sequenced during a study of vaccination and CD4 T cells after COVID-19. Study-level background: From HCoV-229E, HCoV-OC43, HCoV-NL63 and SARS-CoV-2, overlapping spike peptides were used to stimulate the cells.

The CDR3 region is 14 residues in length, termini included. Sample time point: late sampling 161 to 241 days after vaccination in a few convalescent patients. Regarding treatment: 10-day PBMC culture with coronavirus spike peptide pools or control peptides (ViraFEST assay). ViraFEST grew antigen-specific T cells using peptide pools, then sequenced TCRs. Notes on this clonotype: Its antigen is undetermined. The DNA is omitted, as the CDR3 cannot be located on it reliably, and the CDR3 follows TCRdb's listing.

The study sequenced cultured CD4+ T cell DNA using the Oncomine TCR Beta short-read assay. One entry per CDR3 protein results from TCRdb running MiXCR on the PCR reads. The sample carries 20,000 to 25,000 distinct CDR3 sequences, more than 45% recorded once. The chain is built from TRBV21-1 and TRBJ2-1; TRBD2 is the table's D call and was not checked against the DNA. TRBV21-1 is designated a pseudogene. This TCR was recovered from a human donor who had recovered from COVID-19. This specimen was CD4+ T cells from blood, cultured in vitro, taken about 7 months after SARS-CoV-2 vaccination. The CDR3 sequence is CASSKVAGGNGQFF.